This TCR beta chain was recorded in a study of T cells in Graves' hyperthyroidism and ophthalmopathy. Graves' hyperthyroidism showing no ophthalmopathy progression within 18 months was considered stable. Among the patients, aged 18 to 65, hyperthyroidism was newly diagnosed and had lasted under 2 months. Amplification targeted TCR beta CDR3 regions from RNA transcripts. First-round RT-PCR with HTBI primers amplified the TCR CDR3 region. TCRdb itself ran the multiplex PCR reads through MiXCR, one entry per CDR3 protein. The sample has about 200,000 distinct CDR3 sequences, about 17% seen once. This clonotype was counted ten times or more. Sequencing was done on a sample of blood. The clonotype originates from a man aged 35 to 55 with Graves' hyperthyroidism.

As DNA, the CDR3 is TGTGCCAGCTCCGAAGGACAGGGGAATCAGCCCCAGCATTTT. Protein: CASSEGQGNQPQHF. This chain joins TRBV18 and TRBJ1-5; 9 positions match TRBD1. The CDR3 consists of 14 residues. Germline values: CDR1 KGHSH, CDR2 LQKENI. V shed 6 bases, J shed 4 bases, and the junction held 4 bases outside the gene matches.